This TCR beta chain was identified in a study of blood T cell repertoires in COVID-19. Study information: Nucleic acid was either cDNA or gDNA, and it came from T cells, B-cell-depleted T cells, or PBMCs.

Germline CDR1 reads SEHNR; CDR2 reads FQNEAQ (reference sequence). The CDR3 length is 14 residues. The V and J ends lost 5 bases and 3 bases, in that order; junction bases with no gene match: 6. In the original workflow: Reference gene primer amplification in the assay estimated nucleated cell counts. Libraries were prepared by immunoSEQ multiplex PCR; TCRdb keeps only in-frame clonotypes and omits some of them. The V and J calls and the clone size are those of that table, but D and trimming were determined from the DNA. The data contain about 150,000 clones, about 85% of them singletons. The sequenced sample consisted of peripheral blood. This receptor was taken from a woman in her 70s with acute or convalescent COVID-19. The J gene is TRBJ1-1, the V gene TRBV7-9; 7 nucleotides align to TRBD1. CDR3 DNA sequence: TGTGCCAGCAGCCACAGACAGGGCTACACTGAAGCTTTCTTT. This gives the protein CASSHRQGYTEAFF.